This T cell receptor beta chain originates from a study of cytomegalovirus exposure and HLA in healthy donors. The PCR ran on 60 Vbeta and 13 Jbeta primers. Generated by immunoSEQ multiplex PCR, the TCRdb table keeps only in-frame clones and is missing some. The sample shows over 100,000 clones, 72% of them seen only once. The CDR3 has 16 amino acids. Germline V CDR1 and CDR2: SGHDT, YYEEEE. Unmatched junction bases numbered 9, after V lost 3 bases and J lost 1 base. The origin of this receptor is a man over 45 in good health and CMV-seropositive. Source material: PBMCs. V usage is TRBV5-6 and J usage is TRBJ1-1; 7 bases match TRBD1. CDR3 sequence reads: CASSWTTGTANTEAFF. CDR3 nucleotides: TGTGCCAGCAGCTGGACGACCGGGACAGCGAACACTGAAGCTTTCTTT.